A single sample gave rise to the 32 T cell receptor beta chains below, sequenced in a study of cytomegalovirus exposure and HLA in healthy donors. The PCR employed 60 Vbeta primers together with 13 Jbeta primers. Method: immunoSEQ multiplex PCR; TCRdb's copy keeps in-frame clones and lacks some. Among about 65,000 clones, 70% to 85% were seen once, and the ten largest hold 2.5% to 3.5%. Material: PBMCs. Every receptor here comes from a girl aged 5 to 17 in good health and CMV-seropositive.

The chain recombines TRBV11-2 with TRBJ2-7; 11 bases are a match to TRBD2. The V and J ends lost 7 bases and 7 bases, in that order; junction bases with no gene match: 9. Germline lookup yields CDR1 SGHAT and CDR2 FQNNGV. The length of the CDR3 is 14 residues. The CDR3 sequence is CASTPGLAVEEQYF. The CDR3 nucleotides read TGTGCCAGCACCCCGGGACTAGCGGTGGAAGAGCAGTACTTC.

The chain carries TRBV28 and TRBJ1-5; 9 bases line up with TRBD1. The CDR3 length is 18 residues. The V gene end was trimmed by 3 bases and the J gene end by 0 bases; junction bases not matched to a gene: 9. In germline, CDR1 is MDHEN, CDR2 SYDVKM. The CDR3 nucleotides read TGTGCCAGCAGTTTTGCGAGACAGGGGGGTTATAGCAATCAGCCCCAGCATTTT. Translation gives CASSFARQGGYSNQPQHF.

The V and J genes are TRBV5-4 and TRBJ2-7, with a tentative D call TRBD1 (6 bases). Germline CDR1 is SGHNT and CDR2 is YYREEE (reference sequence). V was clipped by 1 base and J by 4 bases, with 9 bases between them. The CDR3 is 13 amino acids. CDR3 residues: CASSLLDRYEQYF. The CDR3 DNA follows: TGTGCCAGCAGCTTGCTGGACAGATACGAGCAGTACTTC.

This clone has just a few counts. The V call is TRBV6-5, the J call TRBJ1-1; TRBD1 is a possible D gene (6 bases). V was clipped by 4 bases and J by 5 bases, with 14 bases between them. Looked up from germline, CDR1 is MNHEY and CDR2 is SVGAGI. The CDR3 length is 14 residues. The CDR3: CASSFRGTGTEAFF. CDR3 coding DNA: TGTGCCAGCAGTTTTAGGGGGACGGGGACTGAAGCTTTCTTT.

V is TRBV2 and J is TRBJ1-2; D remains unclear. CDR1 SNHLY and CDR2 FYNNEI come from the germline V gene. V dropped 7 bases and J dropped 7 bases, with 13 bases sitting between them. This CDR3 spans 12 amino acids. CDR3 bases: TGTGCCAGCAAAGAGGGCTCGGGTGGCTACACCTTC. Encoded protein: CASKEGSGGYTF.

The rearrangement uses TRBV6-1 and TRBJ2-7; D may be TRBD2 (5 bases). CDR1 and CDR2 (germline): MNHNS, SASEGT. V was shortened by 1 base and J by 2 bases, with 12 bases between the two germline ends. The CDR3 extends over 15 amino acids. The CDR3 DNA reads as TGTGCCAGCAGTGAAGGCCCAAAGGGAGCCTACGAGCAGTACTTC. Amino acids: CASSEGPKGAYEQYF.

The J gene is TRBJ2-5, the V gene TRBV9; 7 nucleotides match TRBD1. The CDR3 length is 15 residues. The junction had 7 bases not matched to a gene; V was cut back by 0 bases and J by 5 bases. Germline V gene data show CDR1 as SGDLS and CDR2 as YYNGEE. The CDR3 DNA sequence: TGTGCCAGCAGCGTAGGGGACAGCCTTTGGGAGACCCAGTACTTC. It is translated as CASSVGDSLWETQYF.

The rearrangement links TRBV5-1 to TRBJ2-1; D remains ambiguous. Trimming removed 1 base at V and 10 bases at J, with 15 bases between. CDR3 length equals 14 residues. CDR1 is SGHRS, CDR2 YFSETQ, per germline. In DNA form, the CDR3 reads TGCGCCAGCAGCTTGACTACGGAGAGACGCGAGCAGTTCTTC. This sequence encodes CASSLTTERREQFF.

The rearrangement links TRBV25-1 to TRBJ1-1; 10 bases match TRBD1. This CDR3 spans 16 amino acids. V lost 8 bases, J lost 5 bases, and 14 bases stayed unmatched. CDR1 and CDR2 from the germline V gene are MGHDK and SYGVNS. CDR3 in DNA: TGTGCCAGCTCCCGGACAGGGGGTCTCTTCGGAACTGAAGCTTTCTTT. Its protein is CASSRTGGLFGTEAFF. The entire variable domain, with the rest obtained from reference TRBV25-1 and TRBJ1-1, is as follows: EADIYQTPRYLVIGTGKKITLECSQTMGHDKMYWYQQDPGMELHLIHYSYGVNSTEKGDLSSESTVSRIRTEHFPLTLESARPSHTSQYLCASSRTGGLFGTEAFFGQGTRLTVV.

CDR3 bases: TGTGCCAGCAGTTACTCCAGGGGAAATTCACCCCTCCACTTT. The encoded protein is CASSYSRGNSPLHF. V usage is TRBV6-5 and J usage is TRBJ1-6; TRBD1 is a possible D gene (6 bases). CDR3 length: 14 residues. V lost 0 bases, J lost 7 bases, and 7 bases lay in between. The germline CDR1 and CDR2 sequences are MNHEY and SVGAGI.

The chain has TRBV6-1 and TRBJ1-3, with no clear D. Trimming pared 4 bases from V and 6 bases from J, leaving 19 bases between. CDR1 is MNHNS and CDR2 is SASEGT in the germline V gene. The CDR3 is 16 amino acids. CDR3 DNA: TGTGCCAGCAGTGTCGCTGGAGGCCGACCTTTAAACACCATATATTTT. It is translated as CASSVAGGRPLNTIYF.

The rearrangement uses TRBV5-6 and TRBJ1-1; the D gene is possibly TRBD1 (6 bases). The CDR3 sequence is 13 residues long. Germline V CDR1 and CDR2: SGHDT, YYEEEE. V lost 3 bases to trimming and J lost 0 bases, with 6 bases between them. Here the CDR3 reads CASSWGLNTEAFF. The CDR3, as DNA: TGTGCCAGCAGCTGGGGGCTGAACACTGAAGCTTTCTTT.

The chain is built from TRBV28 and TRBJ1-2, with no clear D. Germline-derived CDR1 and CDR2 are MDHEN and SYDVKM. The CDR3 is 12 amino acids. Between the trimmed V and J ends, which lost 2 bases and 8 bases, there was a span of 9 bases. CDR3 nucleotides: TGTGCCAGCAGTTTAATGCGGGTGGGCTACACCTTC. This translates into CASSLMRVGYTF.

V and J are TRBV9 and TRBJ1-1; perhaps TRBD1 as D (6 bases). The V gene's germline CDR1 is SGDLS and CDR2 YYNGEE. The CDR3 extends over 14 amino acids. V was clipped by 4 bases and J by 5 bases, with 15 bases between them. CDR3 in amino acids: CASSPTGTTTEAFF. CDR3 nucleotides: TGTGCCAGCAGCCCTACCGGGACAACAACTGAAGCTTTCTTT. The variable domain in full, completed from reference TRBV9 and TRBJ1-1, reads DSGVTQTPKHLITATGQRVTLRCSPRSGDLSVYWYQQSLDQGLQFLIQYYNGEERAKGNILERFSAQQFPDLHSELNLSSLELGDSALYFCASSPTGTTTEAFFGQGTRLTVV.

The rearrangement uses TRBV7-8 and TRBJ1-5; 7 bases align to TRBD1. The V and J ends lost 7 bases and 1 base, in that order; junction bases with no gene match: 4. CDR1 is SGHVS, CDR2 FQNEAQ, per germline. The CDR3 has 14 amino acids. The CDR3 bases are TGTGCCAGCAACTCCAGGGGGAGCAATCAGCCCCAGCATTTT. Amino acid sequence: CASNSRGSNQPQHF. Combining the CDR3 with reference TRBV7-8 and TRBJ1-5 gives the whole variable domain GAGVSQSPRYKVAKRGQDVALRCDPISGHVSLFWYQQALGQGPEFLTYFQNEAQLDKSGLPSDRFFAERPEGSVSTLKIQRTQQEDSAVYLCASNSRGSNQPQHFGDGTRLSIL.

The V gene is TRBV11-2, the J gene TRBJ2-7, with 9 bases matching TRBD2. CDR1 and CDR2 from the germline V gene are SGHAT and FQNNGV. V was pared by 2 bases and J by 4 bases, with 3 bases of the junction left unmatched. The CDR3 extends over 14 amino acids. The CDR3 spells CASSLNAGGYEQYF. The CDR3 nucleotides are TGTGCCAGCAGCTTAAACGCGGGAGGGTACGAGCAGTACTTC. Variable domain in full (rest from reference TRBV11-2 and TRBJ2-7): EAGVAQSPRYKIIEKRQSVAFWCNPISGHATLYWYQQILGQGPKLLIQFQNNGVVDDSQLPKDRFSAERLKGVDSTLKIQPAKLEDSAVYLCASSLNAGGYEQYFGPGTRLTVT.

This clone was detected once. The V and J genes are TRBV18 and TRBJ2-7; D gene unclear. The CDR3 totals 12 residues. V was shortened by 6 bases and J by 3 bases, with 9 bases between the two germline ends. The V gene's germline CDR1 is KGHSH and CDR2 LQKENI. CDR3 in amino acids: CASSPNFYEQYF. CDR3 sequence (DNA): TGTGCCAGCTCTCCTAACTTCTACGAGCAGTACTTC. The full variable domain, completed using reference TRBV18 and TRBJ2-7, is NAGVMQNPRHLVRRRGQEARLRCSPMKGHSHVYWYRQLPEEGLKFMVYLQKENIIDESGMPKERFSAEFPKEGPSILRIQQVVRGDSAAYFCASSPNFYEQYFGPGTRLTVT.

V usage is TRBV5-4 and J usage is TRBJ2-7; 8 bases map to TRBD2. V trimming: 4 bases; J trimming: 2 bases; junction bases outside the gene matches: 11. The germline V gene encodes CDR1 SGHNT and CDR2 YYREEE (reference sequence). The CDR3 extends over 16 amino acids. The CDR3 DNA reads TGTGCCAGCAGCCCTGTGTTTGCGGGAGGACCCTACGAGCAGTACTTC. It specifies CASSPVFAGGPYEQYF.

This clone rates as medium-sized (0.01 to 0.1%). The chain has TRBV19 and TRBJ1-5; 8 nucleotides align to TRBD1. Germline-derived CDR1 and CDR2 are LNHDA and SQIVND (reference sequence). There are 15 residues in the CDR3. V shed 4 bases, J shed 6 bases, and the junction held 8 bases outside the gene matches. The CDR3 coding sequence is TGTGCCAGTAGTACCGGACAGGGAGGAGGTCAGCCCCAGCATTTT. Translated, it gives CASSTGQGGGQPQHF.

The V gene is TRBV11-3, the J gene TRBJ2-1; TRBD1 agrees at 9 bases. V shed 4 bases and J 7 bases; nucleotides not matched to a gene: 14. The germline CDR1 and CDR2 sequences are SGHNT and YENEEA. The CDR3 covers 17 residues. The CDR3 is CASSSKDGDRDVNEQFF. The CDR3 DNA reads TGTGCCAGCAGCTCCAAAGACGGGGACAGGGATGTAAATGAGCAGTTCTTC.

CDR3 amino acids: CASSSVTSNYGYTF. CDR3 DNA sequence: TGTGCCAGCAGTTCGGTCACCTCTAACTATGGCTACACCTTC. V is TRBV27 and J is TRBJ1-2; D is uncertain. CDR3 length equals 14 residues. In germline, CDR1 is MNHEY, CDR2 SMNVEV (reference sequence). V lost 4 bases to trimming and J lost 0 bases, with 9 bases between them.

DNA of the CDR3: TGCGCCAGCAGCCAAGAAAGCGGGGGCTCCTACGAGCAGTACTTC. Translating it yields CASSQESGGSYEQYF. The J gene is TRBJ2-7, the V gene TRBV4-1; 8 nucleotides align to TRBD2. V lost 0 bases, J lost 0 bases, and 1 base stayed unmatched. Germline-derived CDR1 and CDR2 are MGHRA and YSYEKL. The CDR3 consists of 15 residues.

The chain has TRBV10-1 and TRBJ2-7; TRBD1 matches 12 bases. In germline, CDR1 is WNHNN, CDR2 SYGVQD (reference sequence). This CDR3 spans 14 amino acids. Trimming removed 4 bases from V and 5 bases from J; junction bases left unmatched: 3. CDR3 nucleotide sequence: TGCGCCAGCAGTGGGGGGACAGGGGGCCACGAGCAGTACTTC. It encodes CASSGGTGGHEQYF.

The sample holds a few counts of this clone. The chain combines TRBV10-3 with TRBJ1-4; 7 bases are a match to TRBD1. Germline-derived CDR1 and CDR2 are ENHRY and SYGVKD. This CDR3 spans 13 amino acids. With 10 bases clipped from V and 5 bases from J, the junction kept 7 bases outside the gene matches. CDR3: CATLGQENEKLFF. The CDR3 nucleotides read TGTGCCACCCTCGGACAGGAGAATGAAAAACTGTTTTTT.

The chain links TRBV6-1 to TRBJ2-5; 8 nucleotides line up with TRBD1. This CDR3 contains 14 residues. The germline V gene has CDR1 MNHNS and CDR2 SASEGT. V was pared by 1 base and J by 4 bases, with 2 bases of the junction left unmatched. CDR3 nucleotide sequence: TGTGCCAGCAGTGAAGACAGGGGGACAGAGACCCAGTACTTC. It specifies CASSEDRGTETQYF.

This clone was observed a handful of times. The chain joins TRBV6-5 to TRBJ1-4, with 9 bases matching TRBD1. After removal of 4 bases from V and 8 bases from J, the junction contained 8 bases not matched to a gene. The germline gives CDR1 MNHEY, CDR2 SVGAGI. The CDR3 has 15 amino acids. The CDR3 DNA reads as TGTGCCAGCAGTTTTTTGGGACAGGGCAAAGAAAAACTGTTTTTT. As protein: CASSFLGQGKEKLFF.

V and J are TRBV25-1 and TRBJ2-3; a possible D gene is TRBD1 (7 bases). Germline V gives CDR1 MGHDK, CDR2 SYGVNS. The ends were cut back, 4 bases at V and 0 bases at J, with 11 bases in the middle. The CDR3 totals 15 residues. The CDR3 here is CASSGQGGSTDTQYF. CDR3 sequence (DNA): TGTGCCAGCAGTGGCCAGGGGGGAAGCACAGATACGCAGTATTTT.

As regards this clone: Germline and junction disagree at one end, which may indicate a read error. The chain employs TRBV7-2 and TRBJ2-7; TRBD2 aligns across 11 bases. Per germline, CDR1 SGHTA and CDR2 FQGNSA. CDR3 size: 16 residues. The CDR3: CASSSGRTSGPGGNDF. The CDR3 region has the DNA TGTGCCAGCAGCTCCGGCCGGACTAGCGGGCCTGGAGGTAATGACTTC.

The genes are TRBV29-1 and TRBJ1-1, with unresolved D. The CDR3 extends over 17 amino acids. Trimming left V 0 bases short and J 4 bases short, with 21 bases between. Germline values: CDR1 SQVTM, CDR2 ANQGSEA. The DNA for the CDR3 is TGCAGCGTTGAAGAATCCACGCCGGGAGGGTGGGGCACTGAAGCTTTCTTT. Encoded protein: CSVEESTPGGWGTEAFF.

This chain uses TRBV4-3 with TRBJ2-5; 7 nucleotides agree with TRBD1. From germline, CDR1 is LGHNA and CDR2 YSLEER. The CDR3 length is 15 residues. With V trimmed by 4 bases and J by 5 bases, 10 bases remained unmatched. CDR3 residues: CASSPKAVRGETQYF. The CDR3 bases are TGCGCCAGCAGCCCTAAAGCGGTCAGGGGGGAGACCCAGTACTTC.

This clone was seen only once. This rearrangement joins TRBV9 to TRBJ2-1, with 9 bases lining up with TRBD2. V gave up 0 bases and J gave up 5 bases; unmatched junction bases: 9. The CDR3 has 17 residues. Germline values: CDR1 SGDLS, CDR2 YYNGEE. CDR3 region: CASSVATGLAYHNEQFF. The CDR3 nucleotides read TGTGCCAGCAGCGTAGCTACGGGACTAGCCTACCACAATGAGCAGTTCTTC. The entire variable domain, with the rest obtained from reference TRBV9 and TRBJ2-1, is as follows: DSGVTQTPKHLITATGQRVTLRCSPRSGDLSVYWYQQSLDQGLQFLIQYYNGEERAKGNILERFSAQQFPDLHSELNLSSLELGDSALYFCASSVATGLAYHNEQFFGPGTRLTVL.

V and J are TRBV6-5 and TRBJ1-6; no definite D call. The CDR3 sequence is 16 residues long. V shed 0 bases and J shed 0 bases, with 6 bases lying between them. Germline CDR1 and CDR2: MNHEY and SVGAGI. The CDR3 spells CASSYSLSSYNSPLHF. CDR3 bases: TGTGCCAGCAGTTACTCGCTGAGCTCCTATAATTCACCCCTCCACTTT.